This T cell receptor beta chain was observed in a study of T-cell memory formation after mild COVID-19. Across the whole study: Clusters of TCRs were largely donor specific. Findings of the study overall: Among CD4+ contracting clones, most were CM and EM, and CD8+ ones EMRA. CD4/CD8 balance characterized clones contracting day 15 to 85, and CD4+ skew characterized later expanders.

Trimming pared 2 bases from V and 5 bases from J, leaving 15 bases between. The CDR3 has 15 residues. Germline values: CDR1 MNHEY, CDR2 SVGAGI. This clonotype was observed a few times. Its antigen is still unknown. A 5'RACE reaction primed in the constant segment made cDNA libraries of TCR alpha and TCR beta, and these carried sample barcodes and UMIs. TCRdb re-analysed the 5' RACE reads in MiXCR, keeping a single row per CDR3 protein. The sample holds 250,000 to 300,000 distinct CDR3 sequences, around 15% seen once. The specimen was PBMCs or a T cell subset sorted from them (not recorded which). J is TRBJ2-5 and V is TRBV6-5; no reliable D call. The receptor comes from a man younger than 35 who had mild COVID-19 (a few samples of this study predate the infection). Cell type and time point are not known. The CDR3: CASSYVREGGETQYF. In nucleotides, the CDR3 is TGTGCCAGCAGTTACGTTAGGGAAGGCGGTGAGACCCAGTACTTC.